This T cell receptor beta chain is from a study of blood T cell repertoires in COVID-19. Sequenced by immunoSEQ multiplex PCR; TCRdb stores in-frame clones only, minus some. The top ten clones hold about 2.5% of a sample with 350,000 to 450,000 clones, about 87% of them seen once. Recruited during active infection, patients (from Seattle) were subsequently followed longitudinally. This CDR3 region has 14 residues. V was pared by 4 bases and J by 5 bases, with 12 bases between. Looked up from germline, CDR1 is SGHRS and CDR2 is YFSETQ. The V and J genes are TRBV5-1 and TRBJ2-2; a weak D match, TRBD1 (6 bases). Sequencing input: peripheral blood. This clonotype originated in a woman aged 55-69 years with COVID-19, enrolled during active disease. The CDR3 nucleotides are TGCGCCAGCAGCGCTACTCAGGGGACCGGGGAGCTGTTTTTT. Translated: CASSATQGTGELFF.